This TCR beta chain emerged from a study of T cell repertoires in cytomegalovirus infection. As for the study in general: A matching HLA type, together with CMV infection, was signaled by public TCR beta signatures. Study outcomes and limitations: Carriers of CMV and the relevant HLA type were discriminated by public TCR beta frequency.

TCRdb redid the calling of the reads with MiXCR, one entry per CDR3 protein. The top ten clones hold 13% of a sample with more than 400,000 distinct CDR3 sequences, about a quarter of them seen once. This clonotype has just one count. Antigen specificity is unknown. The sequencing input was PBMCs. The TCR sequence derives from a human donor in good health (CMV status not recorded). Some clones in this sample may be carry-over from other donors' samples.

In nucleotides, the CDR3 is TGTGCCAGCGGAAGACCCGGGGAGCTGTTTTTT. It is translated as CASGRPGELFF. V is TRBV19 and J is TRBJ2-2, with no clear D. V gave up 9 bases and J gave up 6 bases, with 8 bases separating them. The CDR3 sequence is 11 residues long. Germline CDR1 LNHDA, CDR2 SQIVND (reference sequence).